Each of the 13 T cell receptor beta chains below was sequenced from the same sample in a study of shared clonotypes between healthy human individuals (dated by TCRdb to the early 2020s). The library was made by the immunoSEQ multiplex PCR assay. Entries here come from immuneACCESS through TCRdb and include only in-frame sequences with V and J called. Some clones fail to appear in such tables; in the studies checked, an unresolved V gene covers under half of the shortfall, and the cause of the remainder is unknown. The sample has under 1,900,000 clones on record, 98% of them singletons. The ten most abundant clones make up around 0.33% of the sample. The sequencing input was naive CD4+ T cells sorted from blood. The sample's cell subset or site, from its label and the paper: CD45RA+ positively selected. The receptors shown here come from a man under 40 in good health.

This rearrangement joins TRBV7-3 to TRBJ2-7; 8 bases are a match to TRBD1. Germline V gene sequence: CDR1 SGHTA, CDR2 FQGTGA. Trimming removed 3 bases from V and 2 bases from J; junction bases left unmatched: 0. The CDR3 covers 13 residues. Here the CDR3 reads CASSLTGAYEQYF. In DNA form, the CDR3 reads TGTGCCAGCAGCTTGACAGGGGCCTACGAGCAGTACTTC. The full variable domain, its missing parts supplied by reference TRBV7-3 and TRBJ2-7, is GAGVSQTPSNKVTEKGKYVELRCDPISGHTALYWYRQSLGQGPEFLIYFQGTGAADDSGLPNDRFFAVRPEGSVSTLKIQRTERGDSAVYLCASSLTGAYEQYFGPGTRLTVT.

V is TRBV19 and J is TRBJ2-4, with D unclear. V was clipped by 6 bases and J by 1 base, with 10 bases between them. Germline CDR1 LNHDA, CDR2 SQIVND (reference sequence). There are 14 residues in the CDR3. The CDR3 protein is CASSLGSAKNIQYF. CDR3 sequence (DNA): TGTGCCAGTAGCTTAGGGTCGGCCAAAAACATTCAGTACTTC. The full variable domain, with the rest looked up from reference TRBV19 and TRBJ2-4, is DGGITQSPKYLFRKEGQNVTLSCEQNLNHDAMYWYRQDPGQGLRLIYYSQIVNDFQKGDIAEGYSVSREKKESFPLTVTSAQKNPTAFYLCASSLGSAKNIQYFGAGTRLSVL.

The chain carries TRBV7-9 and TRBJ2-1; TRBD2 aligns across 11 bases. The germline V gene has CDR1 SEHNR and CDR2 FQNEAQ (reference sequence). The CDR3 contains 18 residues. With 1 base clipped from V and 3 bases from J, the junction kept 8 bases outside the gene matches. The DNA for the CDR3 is TGTGCCAGCAGCTTAGTGGTTGGGACTAGCGGTCACTACAATGAGCAGTTCTTC. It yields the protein CASSLVVGTSGHYNEQFF.

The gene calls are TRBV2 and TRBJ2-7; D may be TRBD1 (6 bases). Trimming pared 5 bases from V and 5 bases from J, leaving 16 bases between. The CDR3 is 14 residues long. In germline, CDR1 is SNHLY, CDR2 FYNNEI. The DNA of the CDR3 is TGTGCCAGCAGTAAACAGGGTATAGGGGACGAGCAGTACTTC. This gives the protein CASSKQGIGDEQYF.

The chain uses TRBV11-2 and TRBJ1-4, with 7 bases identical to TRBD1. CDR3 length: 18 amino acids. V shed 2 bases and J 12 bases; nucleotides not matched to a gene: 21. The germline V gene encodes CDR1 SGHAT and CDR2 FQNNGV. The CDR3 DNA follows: TGTGCCAGCAGCTTACTCTTCCCCGGGACAGTGACCGGCCGCGAACTGTTTTTT. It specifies CASSLLFPGTVTGRELFF.

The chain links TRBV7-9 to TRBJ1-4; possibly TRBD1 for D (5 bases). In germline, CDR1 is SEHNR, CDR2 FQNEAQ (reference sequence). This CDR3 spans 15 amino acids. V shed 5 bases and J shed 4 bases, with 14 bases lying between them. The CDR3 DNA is TGTGCCAGCAGCGTACGGGGGAGGGGTAATGAAAAACTGTTTTTT. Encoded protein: CASSVRGRGNEKLFF.

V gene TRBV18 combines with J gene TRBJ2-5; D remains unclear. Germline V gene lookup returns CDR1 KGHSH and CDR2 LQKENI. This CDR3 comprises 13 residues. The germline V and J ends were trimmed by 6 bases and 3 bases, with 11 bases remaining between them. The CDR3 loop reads CASSPISEETQYF. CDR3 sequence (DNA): TGTGCCAGCTCCCCCATCAGTGAAGAGACCCAGTACTTC.

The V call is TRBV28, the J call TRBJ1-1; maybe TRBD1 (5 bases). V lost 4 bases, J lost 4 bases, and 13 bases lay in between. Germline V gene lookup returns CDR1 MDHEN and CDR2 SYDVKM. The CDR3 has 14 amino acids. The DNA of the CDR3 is TGTGCCAGCAGTTCCATGCGGGGGTTCACTGAAGCTTTCTTT. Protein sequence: CASSSMRGFTEAFF.

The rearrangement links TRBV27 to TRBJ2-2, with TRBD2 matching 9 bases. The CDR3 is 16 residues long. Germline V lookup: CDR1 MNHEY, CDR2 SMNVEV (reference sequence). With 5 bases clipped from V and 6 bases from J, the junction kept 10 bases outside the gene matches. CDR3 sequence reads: CASSRHSGSSSGELFF. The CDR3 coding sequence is TGTGCCAGCAGTCGACATAGCGGGAGCTCTTCCGGGGAGCTGTTTTTT.

As DNA, the CDR3 is TGTGCCAGCAGAATGTCGGGGAGCACAGATACGCAGTATTTT. Residues: CASRMSGSTDTQYF. The chain has TRBV25-1 and TRBJ2-3; the D gene is possibly TRBD2 (5 bases). Trimming removed 6 bases at V and 0 bases at J, with 10 bases between. Germline V gene lookup returns CDR1 MGHDK and CDR2 SYGVNS. This CDR3 spans 14 amino acids.

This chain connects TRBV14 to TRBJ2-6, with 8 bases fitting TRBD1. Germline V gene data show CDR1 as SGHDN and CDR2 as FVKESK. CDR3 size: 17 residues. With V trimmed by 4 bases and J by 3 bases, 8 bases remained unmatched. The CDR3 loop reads CASSRGQGRSGANVLTF. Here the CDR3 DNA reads TGTGCCAGCAGCCGAGGACAGGGCAGGAGTGGGGCCAACGTCCTGACTTTC. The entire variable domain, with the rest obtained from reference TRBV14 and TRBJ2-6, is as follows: EAGVTQFPSHSVIEKGQTVTLRCDPISGHDNLYWYRRVMGKEIKFLLHFVKESKQDESGMPNNRFLAERTGGTYSTLKVQPAELEDSGVYFCASSRGQGRSGANVLTFGAGSRLTVL.

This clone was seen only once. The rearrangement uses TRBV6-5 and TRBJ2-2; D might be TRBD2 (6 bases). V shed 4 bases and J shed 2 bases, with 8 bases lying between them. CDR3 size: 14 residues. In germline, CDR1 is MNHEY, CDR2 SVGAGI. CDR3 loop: CASSSGLNTGELFF. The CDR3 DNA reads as TGTGCCAGCAGTTCGGGACTTAACACCGGGGAGCTGTTTTTT.

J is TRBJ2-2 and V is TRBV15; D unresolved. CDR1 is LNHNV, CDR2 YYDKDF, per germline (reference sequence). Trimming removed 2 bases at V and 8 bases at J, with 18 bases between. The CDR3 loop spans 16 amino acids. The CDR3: CATSRWHLLGKGELFF. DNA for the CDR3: TGTGCCACCAGCAGATGGCACCTCTTAGGGAAGGGGGAGCTGTTTTTT.